The sequence of this TCR beta chain was determined in a study of T-cell reconstitution after alpha-beta-depleted transplantation in children. Findings of the study overall: Several hundred expanded graft clones reportedly were the source of alpha-beta T cells about two months after transplant.

Germline CDR1 reads SGHTA; CDR2 reads FQGTGA. CDR3 size: 14 residues. Trimming stripped 2 bases from V and 4 bases from J, with 9 bases between. Comment on this clonotype: Its antigen is as yet unknown.

TCRbeta library preparation incorporated unique molecular identifiers. One entry per CDR3 protein, called by TCRdb with MiXCR from the PCR reads. Of around 300,000 distinct CDR3 sequences in the sample, around 20% are singletons; the top ten hold approximately 9.9%. Sequencing was performed on PBMCs, mostly from graft donor cells, taken 180 days after TCRalphabeta/CD19-depleted stem cell transplant. The chain joins TRBV7-3 to TRBJ1-5; possible D gene TRBD1, 5 bases. This clonotype was obtained from a male patient younger than 18 who had a stem cell transplant for acute lymphoblastic leukemia, so the T cells may come from the graft donor. The CDR3 here is CASSLSDKNQPQHF. The CDR3 DNA reads TGTGCCAGCAGCTTATCGGACAAGAATCAGCCCCAGCATTTT.